This T cell receptor (beta chain) appears in the sequencing data of a study of shared clonotypes between healthy human individuals. The CDR3 consists of 14 residues. Trimming stripped 8 bases from V and 0 bases from J, with 12 bases between. The germline gives CDR1 MDHEN, CDR2 SYDVKM. In the CD4+ fraction, cells were divided into CD45RA+ naive and CD45RA-negative memory subsets. Over several immunoSEQ plates, each subset's genomic DNA was distributed in even portions. In the study's own analysis: Junction-only sequences without quality scores came from ImmunoSEQ, so filtering differed. The assay was immunoSEQ multiplex PCR, and TCRdb's table has in-frame clones only and misses some. V, J and clone size are taken as reported in that table, and D and trimming were inferred from the DNA itself. There are approximately 2.1 million clones in the sample; approximately 95% occur only once, and about 0.39% lies in the top ten.

The chain joins TRBV28 to TRBJ2-3; D ambiguous. Sequencing input: naive CD4+ T cells from PBMCs. Subset described: CD45RA+ positively selected. The sequence was collected from a man between 18 and 29 years old in good health. Some clones in this sample may be carry-over from other donors' samples. CDR3: CASLSEPSTDTQYF. The CDR3, as DNA: TGTGCCAGCCTATCAGAACCTAGCACAGATACGCAGTATTTT.